Listed below are T cell receptor beta chains from one sample, sequenced in a study of blood T cell repertoires in COVID-19. Produced via immunoSEQ multiplex PCR; TCRdb's table is partial and in-frame only. The sample has tens of thousands of clones; roughly nine tenths are singletons. Sample: peripheral blood. All receptors come from a man in his 70s with active or convalescent COVID-19. Each CDR3 is given with its conserved first and last residue. The D gene is left open where the match is weak. Rows give clone size only sometimes, using once, few, many, or a class for an expanded clone.

. | . | TRBJ1-1 | TRBV4-3 | TGCGCCAGCAGCCAAGATCTGGGGGGGCGCGAAGCTTTCTTT | CASSQDLGGREAFF
. | . | TRBJ1-6 | TRBV19 | TGTGCCAGTAGTAGGGGCAGAGGACAGATTAATTCACCCCTCCACTTT | CASSRGRGQINSPLHF
. | . | TRBJ2-7 | TRBV7-9 | TGTGCCAGCAGCTTACCTGCCGGACTGTACGAGCAGTACTTC | CASSLPAGLYEQYF
. | . | TRBJ1-5 | TRBV18 | TGTGCCAGCTCACCGGGCGAGTCGGGGTCCCAGCATTTT | CASSPGESGSQHF
. | . | TRBJ1-6 | TRBV11-2 | TGTGCCAGCAGCAACTTCGGGAGCACGAATTCACCCCTCCACTTT | CASSNFGSTNSPLHF
. | . | TRBJ1-1 | TRBV5-1 | TGCGCCAGCAGCACATGGACAGCGAACACTGAAGCTTTCTTT | CASSTWTANTEAFF
. | . | TRBJ1-1 | TRBV30 | TGTGCCTGGAGTGTATCTCGTGCTGAAGCTTTCTTT | CAWSVSRAEAFF
. | . | TRBJ1-4 | TRBV5-4 | TGTGCCAGCAGGGCCTCCCCCGGGGGGCTGGGGGTGAATGAAAAACTGTTTTTT | CASRASPGGLGVNEKLFF
once | . | TRBJ2-2 | TRBV7-3 | TGTGCCAGCAGTTCTACCGGTGGCAGGGGGAACACCGGGGAGCTGTTTTTT | CASSSTGGRGNTGELFF
. | . | TRBJ2-3 | TRBV11-2 | TGTGCCAGCAGCTTAGGCGGAACCACAGATACGCAGTATTTT | CASSLGGTTDTQYF
. | . | TRBJ1-4 | TRBV12-2 | TGTGCAAGTCGCTTACGGCCGGGAACCTATAATGAAAAACTGTTTTTT | CASRLRPGTYNEKLFF
few | TRBD2 | TRBJ2-3 | TRBV5-1 | TGCGCCAGCAGCTTGACCACCCTAGCGGGAGGGAGCACAGATACGCAGTATTTT | CASSLTTLAGGSTDTQYF
. | TRBD1 | TRBJ1-1 | TRBV5-1 | TGCGCCAGCAGCCTAGGGACAGGGGGCGCGGGGACTGAAGCTTTCTTT | CASSLGTGGAGTEAFF
. | . | TRBJ1-3 | TRBV5-4 | TGTGCCAGCAGCTTGAACAGGCCCAACTCTGGAAACACCATATATTTT | CASSLNRPNSGNTIYF
. | TRBD1 | TRBJ1-1 | TRBV2 | TGTGCCAGCAGTGAAGGGACAGGCCTTTCTACTGAAGCTTTCTTT | CASSEGTGLSTEAFF
. | . | TRBJ1-1 | TRBV6-5 | TGTGCCAGCATTCAAGAGGAGGGAGGGAGAGCTTTCTTT | CASIQEEGGRAFF
. | . | TRBJ2-6 | TRBV2 | TGTGCCAGCAGGGACGGACAAGGATCTTCTGGGGCCAACGTCCTGACTTTC | CASRDGQGSSGANVLTF
few | TRBD1 | TRBJ1-5 | TRBV19 | TGTGCCACCCGGGACAGGTACAATCAGCCCCAGCATTTT | CATRDRYNQPQHF
. | . | TRBJ1-5 | TRBV5-1 | TGCGCCAGCAGCTTGGATGAGGGCGGGCCCCAGCATTTT | CASSLDEGGPQHF
. | . | TRBJ2-3 | TRBV5-1 | TGCGCCAGCAGCTTTAATGATTGGCGCACAGATACGCAGTATTTT | CASSFNDWRTDTQYF
once | . | TRBJ1-3 | TRBV18 | TGTGCCAGCGAAGGGGGAGCGGCCGGAAACACCATATATTTT | CASEGGAAGNTIYF
few | . | TRBJ2-1 | TRBV19 | TGTGCCAGTAGTATAGGGGCGGCGGGCCCTGGGGATGAGCAGTTCTTC | CASSIGAAGPGDEQFF
. | . | TRBJ2-1 | TRBV5-6 | TGTGCCAGCAGCTCAAAGCATGAGCAGTTCTTC | CASSSKHEQFF
few | . | TRBJ1-6 | TRBV5-1 | TGCGCCAGCAGGTGGGGGGTGAACACTAATTCACCCCTCCACTTT | CASRWGVNTNSPLHF
. | . | TRBJ1-1 | TRBV11-2 | TGTGCCAGCAGACTCGGTATGAACACTGAAGCTTTCTTT | CASRLGMNTEAFF
. | TRBD1 | TRBJ2-4 | TRBV7-9 | TGTGCCAGCAGCTTGAATGAGGGACAGGGACTCTTC | CASSLNEGQGLF
. | TRBD2 | TRBJ2-1 | TRBV7-3 | TGTGCCAGCAGCTTACGCGGGACTAGCGGGGCCCCTACTGGGGATGAGCAGTTCTTC | CASSLRGTSGAPTGDEQFF
. | TRBD2 | TRBJ2-7 | TRBV27 | TGTGCCAGCAGTGGCAGCGGGGGAATGTGGGAGCAGTACTTC | CASSGSGGMWEQYF
. | . | TRBJ1-2 | TRBV7-9 | TGTGCCAGCACCCCAAGGGAGGGGAACTATGGCTACACCTTC | CASTPREGNYGYTF
. | . | TRBJ1-1 | TRBV27 | TGTGCCAGCAGTTATAAGGGGGTTGGAGCCAACACTGAAGCTTTCTTT | CASSYKGVGANTEAFF
. | . | TRBJ2-2 | TRBV14 | TGTGCCAGCAGCCAAGTGTGGCCGCACACGAACACCGGGGAGCTGTTTTTT | CASSQVWPHTNTGELFF
. | TRBD2 | TRBJ2-3 | TRBV6-5 | TGTGCCAGCAGTTTGGCGGGGGGGCGCACAGATACGCAGTATTTT | CASSLAGGRTDTQYF
. | . | TRBJ2-1 | TRBV19 | TGTGCCAGTAGTATGTCCAAGCAGGGGAGCTCCTACAATGAGCAGTTCTTC | CASSMSKQGSSYNEQFF
. | . | TRBJ1-2 | TRBV19 | TGTGCCGCCGGTGAAGGGGGTGGCTACACCTTC | CAAGEGGGYTF
. | TRBD1 | TRBJ1-3 | TRBV5-1 | TGCGCCAGCAGCCGGGGGACAGGGGCAACCGGAAACACCATATATTTT | CASSRGTGATGNTIYF
once | . | TRBJ1-6 | TRBV5-4 | TGTGCCAGCAGCGGCAATAATTCACCCCTCCACTTT | CASSGNNSPLHF
. | . | TRBJ1-1 | TRBV7-2 | TGTGCCAGCAGCCTGGGACAGAACACTGAAGCTTTCTTT | CASSLGQNTEAFF
. | . | TRBJ1-1 | TRBV15 | TGTGCCACCAGCAGAGATTTAGAGTTGGCAGGCGCGAACACTGAAGCTTTCTTT | CATSRDLELAGANTEAFF
. | TRBD1 | TRBJ1-2 | TRBV7-9 | TGTGCCAGCAGCTTTAATGACAGGGTCCATGGCTACACCTTC | CASSFNDRVHGYTF
few | . | TRBJ1-2 | TRBV3-1/TRBV3-2 | TGTGCCAGCAGCCAAGAAAAGGGTTTCTTCAGGGCTGACTATGGCTACACCTTC | CASSQEKGFFRADYGYTF
. | . | TRBJ1-6 | TRBV19 | TGTGCCAGTAGTAACGCACAGGGTCATTCACCCCTCCACTTT | CASSNAQGHSPLHF
. | . | TRBJ2-2 | TRBV3-1/TRBV3-2 | TGTGCCAGCAGCCAAGCATTCCAACCACTAAATCCCAAATCGAACACCGGGGAGCTGTTTTTT | CASSQAFQPLNPKSNTGELFF
. | . | TRBJ2-5 | TRBV2 | TGTGCCAGCACCGCAGGGCAAGAGACCCAGTACTTC | CASTAGQETQYF
. | . | TRBJ2-7 | TRBV6-5 | TGTGCCAGCAGCCCGACAGCCAACTCCTACGAGCAGTACTTC | CASSPTANSYEQYF
. | TRBD2 | TRBJ2-5 | TRBV5-1 | TGCGCCAGCAGCTTGGCGCTAGCGGGGGGGTCAGAGACCCAGTACTTC | CASSLALAGGSETQYF
. | TRBD2 | TRBJ2-5 | TRBV18 | TGTGCCAGCTCACCACGTGAAGCGGGGGGTTTGGAGACCCAGTACTTC | CASSPREAGGLETQYF
. | TRBD1 | TRBJ1-6 | TRBV25-1 | TGTGCCAGCAGCCAGAGAAGGACAGGGGAGAATTCACCCCTCCACTTT | CASSQRRTGENSPLHF
. | . | TRBJ2-1 | TRBV27 | TGTGCCAGCAGTTTATTAGCGGACTCCTACAATGAGCAGTTCTTC | CASSLLADSYNEQFF
. | . | TRBJ1-5 | TRBV7-2 | TGTGCCAGCAGCTTAGAACGGTCCCGGGAGCCCCAGCATTTT | CASSLERSREPQHF
. | TRBD1 | TRBJ1-5 | TRBV27 | TGTGCCAGCAGTTTAAAACCTGGGTTGGGTAGGGGGCATCAGCCCCAGCATTTT | CASSLKPGLGRGHQPQHF
. | . | TRBJ2-5 | TRBV5-6 | TGTGCCAGCAGCTACGCAGGGGTTCGGCAGACCCAGTACTTC | CASSYAGVRQTQYF
. | . | TRBJ1-5 | TRBV7-2 | TGTGCCAGCAGTTGGAGACGGAATCAGCCCCAGCATTTT | CASSWRRNQPQHF
. | TRBD1 | TRBJ2-5 | TRBV24-1 | TGTGCCGCAGGGGACAGCCTAGACCAAGAGACCCAGTACTTC | CAAGDSLDQETQYF
. | TRBD1 | TRBJ2-3 | TRBV5-4 | TGTGCCAGCAGCTTGAGGAGGACAGGGGCGAGCACAGATACGCAGTATTTT | CASSLRRTGASTDTQYF
. | TRBD1 | TRBJ2-1 | TRBV7-9 | TGTGCCAGCAGCTTCACAGGGGGCCAGCATCAGTTCTTC | CASSFTGGQHQFF
once | TRBD1 | TRBJ2-1 | TRBV5-1 | TGCGCCAGCAGCTTGGCCGAAGGGGGCGATGAGCAGTTCTTC | CASSLAEGGDEQFF
. | TRBD2 | TRBJ2-1 | TRBV5-1 | TGCGCCAGCAGCTTCGGCGGGAGGGCCTCCTACAATGAGCAGTTCTTC | CASSFGGRASYNEQFF
. | TRBD2 | TRBJ2-4 | TRBV5-1 | TGCGCCAGCAGCTTTCTAGCGGGGGGAGCCAAAAACATTCAGTACTTC | CASSFLAGGAKNIQYF